This TCR beta chain was captured in a study of PD-1 blockade in classical Hodgkin lymphoma. Findings and caveats of the study: Newly diagnosed patients reportedly had lower baseline TCR diversity than healthy donors. Complete responders started with a diversity level that resembled newly diagnosed patients at baseline.

The protocol was immunoSEQ multiplex PCR, while the TCRdb copy is restricted to in-frame clones and leaves out a portion. The sample includes around 7,500 clones, approximately 77% of them seen just once. The table lists this clone with a count of one. Its antigen is unknown. CDR1 and CDR2 (germline): LNHDA, SQIVND (reference sequence). There are 13 residues in the CDR3. The V end was cut by 2 bases, the J end by 4 bases, with 6 bases between. After autologous stem cell transplantation all patients relapsed, and prior brentuximab vedotin exposure differed between cohorts. The sequence derives from a human donor with classical Hodgkin lymphoma. The chain recombines TRBV19 with TRBJ1-5; no definite D call. This material consisted of peripheral blood mononuclear cells (PBMCs), taken before the second cycle of nivolumab. The CDR3 DNA follows: TGTGCCAGTAGTATATCGAAGAATCAGCCCCAGCATTTT. Its protein product is CASSISKNQPQHF.